The rows below give T cell receptor beta chains drawn from one sample of a study of CD8+ T cells in alopecia areata. Using immunoSEQ multiplex PCR, the repertoire was profiled, and TCRdb retains in-frame clones only, with some absent. This sample has approximately 140,000 clones; approximately 50% occur once, and the top ten carry 6% to 7%. The sample consisted of CD4+ T cells sorted from blood. Every receptor here comes from a human donor with alopecia areata. CDR3s include the opening cysteine and the closing phenylalanine or tryptophan. The D gene is left open where the match is weak. A clone size is listed for some rows: how often the clone was seen (once, few, many), or a class if it is expanded.

cdr3_nt: TGCGCCAGCAGCTTGTACACCGGGCCCAATCAGCCCCAGCATTTT
cdr3_aa: CASSLYTGPNQPQHF
d_call: NA
v_call: TRBV5-1
clone_size: many
j_call: TRBJ1-5

cdr3_nt: TGTGCCAGCAGTTCCAGACTAGTACTGGAGACCCAGTACTTC
cdr3_aa: CASSSRLVLETQYF
d_call: NA
v_call: TRBV28
clone_size: NA
j_call: TRBJ2-5

cdr3_nt: TGTGCCAGCAGTGATAGGTCGGATACGCAGTATTTT
cdr3_aa: CASSDRSDTQYF
d_call: NA
v_call: TRBV2
clone_size: few
j_call: TRBJ2-3

cdr3_nt: TGTGCCAGCAGCCGGGACCGCGGCGGCGAGCAGTACTTC
cdr3_aa: CASSRDRGGEQYF
d_call: NA
v_call: TRBV2
clone_size: NA
j_call: TRBJ2-7

cdr3_nt: TGTGCCAGCAGTGCGGCCGGGACAGTCTACGAGCAGTACTTC
cdr3_aa: CASSAAGTVYEQYF
d_call: TRBD1
v_call: TRBV28
clone_size: few
j_call: TRBJ2-7

cdr3_nt: TGTGCCAGCTCACCACTACCGAACACTGAAGCTTTCTTT
cdr3_aa: CASSPLPNTEAFF
d_call: NA
v_call: TRBV18
clone_size: NA
j_call: TRBJ1-1

cdr3_nt: TGTGCCAGCAGTCCTTGGCGGAGTCCGACCTACGAGCAGTACTTC
cdr3_aa: CASSPWRSPTYEQYF
d_call: NA
v_call: TRBV6-5
clone_size: NA
j_call: TRBJ2-7

cdr3_nt: TGTGCCAGCAGCCCGGGACTAGCGGGGATCTCCTACGAGCAGTACTTC
cdr3_aa: CASSPGLAGISYEQYF
d_call: TRBD2
v_call: TRBV7-6
clone_size: NA
j_call: TRBJ2-7

cdr3_nt: TGCGCCAGCAGGCGGAAATCCCAGAGCAGGGTGGAGAACACTGAAGCTTTCTTT
cdr3_aa: CASRRKSQSRVENTEAFF
d_call: NA
v_call: TRBV5-1
clone_size: NA
j_call: TRBJ1-1

cdr3_nt: TGTGCCTGGAGTGTACGCCGGGAAACCTACTGGGGTAGCAATCAGCCCCAGCATTTT
cdr3_aa: CAWSVRRETYWGSNQPQHF
d_call: NA
v_call: TRBV30
clone_size: NA
j_call: TRBJ1-5

cdr3_nt: TGCGCCAGCAGCTCCCCGGGACTAGCGGGAGGGAGCTCCTACAATGAGCAGTTCTTC
cdr3_aa: CASSSPGLAGGSSYNEQFF
d_call: TRBD2
v_call: TRBV5-1
clone_size: NA
j_call: TRBJ2-1

cdr3_nt: TGCAGCGTGAGAGGGGGGATGAACACTGAAGCTTTCTTT
cdr3_aa: CSVRGGMNTEAFF
d_call: NA
v_call: TRBV29-1
clone_size: NA
j_call: TRBJ1-1

cdr3_nt: TGTGCCAGCACGAGGGCGAATCAGCCCCAGCATTTT
cdr3_aa: CASTRANQPQHF
d_call: NA
v_call: TRBV6-1
clone_size: NA
j_call: TRBJ1-5

cdr3_nt: TGTGCCAGCAGTTACGGAGTGGGAGTAATGAACACTGAAGCTTTCTTT
cdr3_aa: CASSYGVGVMNTEAFF
d_call: NA
v_call: TRBV6-5
clone_size: few
j_call: TRBJ1-1

cdr3_nt: TGCGCCAGCAGCTCGCAGACAGTGCCACAAGAGACCCAGTACTTC
cdr3_aa: CASSSQTVPQETQYF
d_call: NA
v_call: TRBV5-1
clone_size: NA
j_call: TRBJ2-5

cdr3_nt: TGTGCCAGCAGTTTAGGACTAGCGAGCTCCTACAATGAGCAGTTCTTC
cdr3_aa: CASSLGLASSYNEQFF
d_call: TRBD2
v_call: TRBV27
clone_size: NA
j_call: TRBJ2-1

cdr3_nt: TGTGCCAGCAGCTTAATGGAGGCAACGAACACTGAAGCTTTCTTT
cdr3_aa: CASSLMEATNTEAFF
d_call: NA
v_call: TRBV7-2
clone_size: few
j_call: TRBJ1-1

cdr3_nt: TGCGCCAGCAGCCCGACGGCGGCCCCCTACAATGAGCAGTTCTTC
cdr3_aa: CASSPTAAPYNEQFF
d_call: NA
v_call: TRBV5-1
clone_size: once
j_call: TRBJ2-1

cdr3_nt: TGTGCCAGCAGCGCCCGGGGACAGGGATGGGAGACCCAGTACTTC
cdr3_aa: CASSARGQGWETQYF
d_call: TRBD1
v_call: TRBV9
clone_size: few
j_call: TRBJ2-5

cdr3_nt: TGTGCCAGCAGCTTGGGCGGGTACCAAGAGACCCAGTACTTC
cdr3_aa: CASSLGGYQETQYF
d_call: NA
v_call: TRBV5-4
clone_size: once
j_call: TRBJ2-5

cdr3_nt: TGTGCCAGCGTCCTGACAGGGACAGATACGCAGTATTTT
cdr3_aa: CASVLTGTDTQYF
d_call: TRBD1
v_call: TRBV28
clone_size: few
j_call: TRBJ2-3

cdr3_nt: TGCAGCGTTGGGCGGGGGGCTGAAGCTTTCTTT
cdr3_aa: CSVGRGAEAFF
d_call: NA
v_call: TRBV29-1
clone_size: NA
j_call: TRBJ1-1

cdr3_nt: TGTGCCAGCAGCACAGTGAACACTGAAGCTTTCTTT
cdr3_aa: CASSTVNTEAFF
d_call: NA
v_call: TRBV6-6
clone_size: NA
j_call: TRBJ1-1

cdr3_nt: TGTGCCTGGATGGGCGGTCTAGCGGGACCCCAAGAGACCCAGTACTTC
cdr3_aa: CAWMGGLAGPQETQYF
d_call: TRBD2
v_call: TRBV30
clone_size: few
j_call: TRBJ2-5